Listed below are T cell receptor beta chains from one sample, sequenced in a study of cytomegalovirus exposure and HLA in healthy donors. Sequenced by immunoSEQ multiplex PCR; TCRdb stores in-frame clones only, minus some. This sample has around 160,000 clones, with 65% to 90% found just once. The material sequenced was PBMCs. The receptors were sampled from a human donor in good health. CDR3s include the opening cysteine and the closing phenylalanine or tryptophan.

J	V	CDR3
TRBJ2-7	TRBV14	CASSQGTSGGPSSYEQYF
TRBJ2-5	TRBV27	CASSPGTGMLVETQYF
TRBJ1-1	TRBV29-1	CSGGKGLRTEAFF
TRBJ2-7	TRBV7-8	CASSPNANYEQYF
TRBJ2-7	TRBV5-6	CASSSGITLSRYEQYF
TRBJ1-5	TRBV6-5	CASSYSSGAPQHF
TRBJ2-2	TRBV7-2	CASSRRGRDTGELFF
TRBJ2-1	TRBV7-9	CASSLKAGGGLYNEQFF
TRBJ1-4	TRBV18	CASSPSRATNEKLFF
TRBJ1-1	TRBV5-1	CASSKGQGGTEAFF
TRBJ1-5	TRBV12-5	CASGPRVLGGGSSNQPQHF
TRBJ2-7	TRBV18	CASSPSLSGISYEQYF